This TCR beta chain was observed in a study of vaccination effects on CD4 cells after COVID-19. Study observations and caveats: Spike-reactive clones detected post-vaccine in convalescents consisted mainly of new vaccine-induced clones.

After less than twelve days in culture, the CD4+ T cells were isolated. In the case of this clone: Antigen unknown.

Profiled with immunoSEQ multiplex PCR; TCRdb holds only in-frame clones, not every one. In the table there are approximately 46,000 clones, about 70% of which are singletons. Per the germline V gene, CDR1 is SGHNT and CDR2 is YYREEE (reference sequence). Deletions cut 4 bases from V and 3 bases from J, with 17 bases between. The CDR3 is made up of 16 amino acids. Sequencing used CD4+ T cells from PBMCs cultured without peptide, obtained before COVID-19 vaccination. This sequence was found in a human donor who had a prior SARS-CoV-2 infection. The genes are TRBV5-4 and TRBJ1-3; tentatively, D is TRBD1 (6 bases). CDR3 residues: CASSTYQGFSGNTIYF. CDR3 DNA: TGTGCCAGCAGCACCTATCAGGGGTTTAGTGGAAACACCATATATTTT.